Shown below are 27 T cell receptor beta chains from a single sample sequenced in a study of T cell changes during pregnancy in multiple sclerosis. Measured with immunoSEQ multiplex PCR; TCRdb has only the in-frame clones, and not every one. The sample consists of 40,000 to 60,000 clones, around 93% of them appearing once. Sequencing used peripheral blood, obtained after pregnancy. The receptors stem from a female donor with multiple sclerosis, enrolled in a pregnancy study.

The rearrangement uses TRBV9 and TRBJ2-1, with 10 nucleotides matching TRBD2. This CDR3 is built from 17 residues. Germline V gene data show CDR1 as SGDLS and CDR2 as YYNGEE. The junction had 11 bases not matched to a gene; V was cut back by 0 bases and J by 8 bases. CDR3 loop: CASSVASGGAPSDEQFF. CDR3 DNA sequence: TGTGCCAGCAGCGTAGCCAGCGGGGGGGCCCCAAGCGATGAGCAGTTCTTC.

The rearrangement uses TRBV6-1 and TRBJ2-7; maybe TRBD1 (5 bases). The germline V and J ends were trimmed by 1 base and 4 bases, with 11 bases remaining between them. The CDR3 is made up of 14 amino acids. Germline V lookup: CDR1 MNHNS, CDR2 SASEGT. In DNA form, the CDR3 reads TGTGCCAGCAGTGAAGTGCAGGGTAAATACGAGCAGTACTTC. Amino acids: CASSEVQGKYEQYF.

The chain has TRBV10-3 and TRBJ2-3; D perhaps matches TRBD2 (5 bases). Germline CDR1 ENHRY, CDR2 SYGVKD. The CDR3 is made up of 13 amino acids. Trimming shortened V by 10 bases and J by 6 bases, and 17 bases separated the two germline ends. The DNA of the CDR3 is TGTGCCACTACCCGTAGCGAGACGGATACGCAGTATTTT. This sequence encodes CATTRSETDTQYF.

The chain employs TRBV7-9 and TRBJ1-4; D gene uncertain. Trimming took 5 bases from V and 2 from J, leaving 12 bases between them. This CDR3 has 15 amino acids. Germline CDR1 SEHNR, CDR2 FQNEAQ (reference sequence). CDR3 residues: CASSLIAGTNEKLFF. CDR3 nucleotides: TGTGCCAGCAGCCTGATCGCGGGCACTAATGAAAAACTGTTTTTT. The whole variable domain, filled in from reference TRBV7-9 and TRBJ1-4, reads DTGVSQNPRHKITKRGQNVTFRCDPISEHNRLYWYRQTLGQGPEFLTYFQNEAQLEKSRLLSDRFSAERPKGSFSTLEIQRTEQGDSAMYLCASSLIAGTNEKLFFGSGTQLSVL.

The gene calls are TRBV19 and TRBJ2-3; 11 nucleotides align to TRBD2. This CDR3 is 16 amino acids long. V was clipped by 3 bases and J by 5 bases; unmatched bases: 7. CDR1 is LNHDA and CDR2 is SQIVND in the germline V gene (reference sequence). The CDR3 loop is CASSMFSGGALDTQYF. CDR3 DNA sequence: TGTGCCAGTAGTATGTTTAGCGGGGGGGCGTTAGATACGCAGTATTTT.

The chain is built from TRBV7-9 and TRBJ2-7, with D perhaps TRBD1 (5 bases). This CDR3 has 14 amino acids. Between the trimmed V and J ends, which lost 7 bases and 4 bases, there was a span of 17 bases. Germline lookup yields CDR1 SEHNR and CDR2 FQNEAQ (reference sequence). CDR3 DNA: TGTGCCAGCACCGCGGTAGGGGCCCGATACGAGCAGTACTTC. The encoded protein is CASTAVGARYEQYF.

V is TRBV12-5 and J is TRBJ2-7; no clear D. Germline V gives CDR1 LGHNT, CDR2 FRNRAP. The CDR3 is 15 amino acids. The V gene lost 0 bases and the J gene lost 0 bases, with 9 bases spanning the gap. CDR3 region: CASGLVPGSSYEQYF. Here the CDR3 DNA reads TGTGCTAGTGGTTTGGTACCTGGCAGCTCCTACGAGCAGTACTTC.

This chain uses TRBV5-4 with TRBJ2-5; 7 positions agree with TRBD2. Germline CDR1 reads SGHNT; CDR2 reads YYREEE (reference sequence). This CDR3 contains 13 residues. Trimming at V came to 6 bases and at J to 5 bases, leaving 7 bases not matched to a gene. The CDR3, as DNA: TGTGCCAGCACCTGGAGGGGAGGGGAGACCCAGTACTTC. Its protein product is CASTWRGGETQYF.

This clone was observed a few times. V and J are TRBV13 and TRBJ2-7; D not certain. The germline V and J ends were trimmed by 0 bases and 1 base, with 4 bases remaining between them. Germline V gene data show CDR1 as PRHDT and CDR2 as FYEKMQ (reference sequence). This CDR3 contains 13 residues. The CDR3 DNA is TGTGCCAGCAGCTTAGGCATTTCCTACGAGCAGTACTTC. It specifies CASSLGISYEQYF.

The chain couples TRBV6-1 to TRBJ2-2; unclear D gene. Trimming stripped 7 bases from V and 4 bases from J, with 10 bases between. This CDR3 has 13 amino acids. CDR1 is MNHNS and CDR2 is SASEGT in the germline V gene. Written as DNA, the CDR3 is TGTGCCAGCACACTTCGCGGCACCGGGGAGCTGTTTTTT. Translated, it gives CASTLRGTGELFF.

The chain couples TRBV25-1 to TRBJ1-2, with 8 bases matching TRBD1. From germline, CDR1 is MGHDK and CDR2 SYGVNS. The J segment lost 7 bases and the V segment lost 5 bases, leaving 9 bases of the junction unmatched. This CDR3 contains 14 residues. The CDR3, as DNA: TGTGCCAGCAGTAGGACAGGGAGCACCGCTGGCTACACCTTC. Amino acids: CASSRTGSTAGYTF.

The chain employs TRBV14 and TRBJ2-3; 12 bases are a match to TRBD2. V lost 4 bases, J lost 6 bases, and 14 bases stayed unmatched. Germline values: CDR1 SGHDN, CDR2 FVKESK. The CDR3 length is 18 residues. The CDR3 DNA follows: TGTGCCAGCAGCCCCGCGGTCCTAGCGGGGGGGTCAGGGGATACGCAGTATTTT. Translating it yields CASSPAVLAGGSGDTQYF. The whole variable domain, remainder taken from reference TRBV14 and TRBJ2-3, is EAGVTQFPSHSVIEKGQTVTLRCDPISGHDNLYWYRRVMGKEIKFLLHFVKESKQDESGMPNNRFLAERTGGTYSTLKVQPAELEDSGVYFCASSPAVLAGGSGDTQYFGPGTRLTVL.

V and J are TRBV6-1 and TRBJ2-5; D is unresolved. This CDR3 is built from 12 residues. V was trimmed by 1 base and J by 5 bases, leaving 5 bases between them. Per germline, CDR1 MNHNS and CDR2 SASEGT. Written as DNA, the CDR3 is TGTGCCAGCAGTGAAGGGCGGGAGACCCAGTACTTC. Encoded protein: CASSEGRETQYF.

This rearrangement joins TRBV6-5 to TRBJ2-5, with 7 bases identical to TRBD1. In germline, CDR1 is MNHEY, CDR2 SVGAGI. The CDR3 runs 15 residues. V gave up 5 bases and J gave up 3 bases; unmatched junction bases: 9. In DNA, the CDR3 is TGTGCCAGCAGTCGCTCTCGACAGGGTAAAGAGACCCAGTACTTC. This encodes CASSRSRQGKETQYF.

For this clone: At one of its ends the junction is not consistent with the germline gene, which may arise from a read error. Written as DNA, the CDR3 is TGTGCCAGCAGCCTAACTAGCGCCAACTACAATGAGCAGTTCTTC. It encodes CASSLTSANYNEQFF. The V and J genes are TRBV7-3 and TRBJ2-1, with TRBD2 matching over 7 bases. CDR1 SGHTA and CDR2 FQGTGA come from the germline V gene. This CDR3 has 15 amino acids.

The gene calls are TRBV21-1 and TRBJ2-7; the table's D call of TRBD1 was not tested on the DNA. TRBV21-1 is described as a pseudogene. The CDR3 totals 17 residues. The CDR3 DNA sequence: TGTGCCAGCAGCAAAGACGCGACAGGGGAAAAGGACTACGAGCAGTACTTC. This gives the protein CASSKDATGEKDYEQYF.

The CDR3 DNA follows: TGTGCCAGCAAATTCGGGACAGGGGGCTCCGGGGAGCTGTTTTTT. This codes for CASKFGTGGSGELFF. The J gene is TRBJ2-2, the V gene TRBV7-3, with 12 bases lining up with TRBD1. Trimming took 7 bases from V and 6 from J; bases not matched to a gene: 6. The germline gives CDR1 SGHTA, CDR2 FQGTGA. This CDR3 comprises 15 residues.

The chain combines TRBV30 with TRBJ1-5; 11 positions agree with TRBD1. The CDR3 extends over 14 amino acids. Per germline, CDR1 GTSNPN and CDR2 SVGIG (reference sequence). Unmatched junction bases numbered 0, after V lost 3 bases and J lost 2 bases. The CDR3 sequence: CAWRGQGGNQPQHF. For the CDR3, the DNA is TGTGCCTGGAGGGGACAGGGGGGCAATCAGCCCCAGCATTTT.

This sequence joins TRBV4-3 and TRBJ2-3, with D uncertain. CDR3 size: 16 residues. V was shortened by 4 bases and J by 0 bases, with 14 bases between the two germline ends. From germline, CDR1 is LGHNA and CDR2 YSLEER. The CDR3 DNA is TGCGCCAGCAGCCCCTCGGCGGCGCTCAGCACAGATACGCAGTATTTT. This translates into CASSPSAALSTDTQYF.

This clone was observed a few times. V usage is TRBV6-5 and J usage is TRBJ1-6; no clear D. V was cut by 6 bases and J by 0 bases, with 9 bases left in between. Germline CDR1 is MNHEY and CDR2 is SVGAGI. The CDR3 spans 15 residues. The CDR3 DNA reads as TGTGCCAGCAGACTCGACACCTCCTATAATTCACCCCTCCACTTT. Translating gives CASRLDTSYNSPLHF.

V usage is TRBV13 and J usage is TRBJ2-7; D uncertain. Germline V CDR1 and CDR2: PRHDT, FYEKMQ (reference sequence). Trimming stripped 5 bases from V and 4 bases from J, with 15 bases between. The CDR3 covers 14 residues. The DNA of the CDR3 is TGTGCCAGCAGCCAGCGACTTAACTTTTACGAGCAGTACTTC. As protein: CASSQRLNFYEQYF.

This rearrangement joins TRBV4-1 to TRBJ1-1; the D gene is possibly TRBD1 (6 bases). The CDR3 runs to 15 residues. Germline-derived CDR1 and CDR2 are MGHRA and YSYEKL. V gave up 0 bases and J gave up 2 bases, with 10 bases separating them. CDR3 region: CASSQDEGGNTEAFF. Here the CDR3 DNA reads TGCGCCAGCAGCCAAGATGAAGGGGGAAACACTGAAGCTTTCTTT.

This clone was found a few times. The chain joins TRBV27 to TRBJ2-7; possible D gene TRBD2, 6 bases. V lost 3 bases, J lost 0 bases, and 15 bases lay in between. The germline gives CDR1 MNHEY, CDR2 SMNVEV (reference sequence). This CDR3 has 16 residues. This chain's CDR3 is CASSLVAGSSSYEQYF. For the CDR3, the DNA is TGTGCCAGCAGTTTGGTGGCGGGATCGAGCTCCTACGAGCAGTACTTC.

The chain joins TRBV2 to TRBJ1-5, with TRBD1 matching 7 bases. V dropped 5 bases and J dropped 2; count of bases not matched to a gene: 6. Germline V gene data show CDR1 as SNHLY and CDR2 as FYNNEI. The CDR3 extends over 15 amino acids. CDR3 region: CASSRNTGGNQPQHF. CDR3 nucleotides: TGTGCCAGCAGTAGGAATACAGGGGGCAATCAGCCCCAGCATTTT.

The chain carries TRBV2 and TRBJ2-5, with no clear D. The CDR3 contains 10 residues. The germline CDR1 and CDR2 sequences are SNHLY and FYNNEI. Trimming pared 6 bases from V and 5 bases from J, leaving 4 bases between. The chain's CDR3 is CASSQETQYF. CDR3 DNA: TGTGCCAGCAGCCAGGAGACCCAGTACTTC.

The CDR3 nucleotides are TGCGCCAGCAGCTTGGAGGCGGGCTTGGCTAGCGGTTACCAAGAGACCCAGTACTTC. This translates into CASSLEAGLASGYQETQYF. The gene calls are TRBV5-1 and TRBJ2-5; the match to TRBD2 covers 7 bases. This CDR3 contains 19 residues. V was pared by 0 bases and J by 0 bases, with 14 bases of the junction left unmatched. Germline CDR1 reads SGHRS; CDR2 reads YFSETQ.

The chain recombines TRBV4-3 with TRBJ2-3; possible D gene TRBD2, 5 bases. The germline V gene encodes CDR1 LGHNA and CDR2 YSLEER. The CDR3 covers 15 residues. With 1 base removed from V and 6 bases from J, the gap between germline ends came to 14 bases. The CDR3 bases are TGCGCCAGCAGCCAAGGACCTGGGAGAGGGGATACGCAGTATTTT. Amino acids: CASSQGPGRGDTQYF.